The TCR beta chain under discussion was sequenced for a study of blood T cell repertoires in COVID-19. Authors' processing steps: Nucleated cell counts were estimated from reference gene primer amplification. The assay was immunoSEQ multiplex PCR, and TCRdb's table has in-frame clones only and misses some. The DNA was the basis for D and trimming; V, J and clone size are from that table. The table shows a few hundred thousand clones, with around 89% occurring only once. V shed 1 base and J shed 8 bases, with 7 bases lying between them. This CDR3 is 13 amino acids long. Germline-derived CDR1 and CDR2 are SGHRS and YFSETQ.

The chain is built from TRBV5-1 and TRBJ1-6, with D perhaps matching TRBD1 (5 bases). The sample taken for sequencing was peripheral blood. This sequence was found in a man younger than 40 with acute or convalescent COVID-19. The CDR3 DNA sequence: TGCGCCAGCAGCTTGACAGGACATTCACCCCTCCACTTT. Protein: CASSLTGHSPLHF.